The 30 T cell receptor beta chains given below trace back to one sample, sequenced in a study of radiotherapy plus CTLA-4 blockade in lung cancer. Only in-frame clones appear in the TCRdb table, and some are missing; sequencing was by immunoSEQ multiplex PCR. The sample consists of 55,000 to 80,000 clones, around 90% of them appearing once. This specimen consisted of peripheral blood, obtained from a patient treated with radiotherapy plus ipilimumab. These receptor sequences come from a human donor with non-small cell lung cancer that progressed on radiotherapy plus ipilimumab.

The chain couples TRBV7-8 to TRBJ1-4; D unresolved. The V and J ends lost 5 bases and 4 bases respectively, with 11 bases between them. The germline CDR1 and CDR2 sequences are SGHVS and FQNEAQ. CDR3 size: 14 residues. CDR3 amino acids: CASSPQDGNEKLFF. The CDR3 region has the DNA TGTGCCAGCAGCCCCCAGGATGGTAATGAAAAACTGTTTTTT.

The table lists this clone with a few counts. The chain recombines TRBV4-1 with TRBJ2-7; weak D call: TRBD2 (6 bases). The V end was cut by 0 bases, the J end by 2 bases, with 20 bases between. CDR1 MGHRA and CDR2 YSYEKL come from the germline V gene. This CDR3 is built from 18 residues. The CDR3 nucleotides are TGCGCCAGCAGCCAAGATTTTCGACCCCGGGAGTGGGCCTACGAGCAGTACTTC. Translation: CASSQDFRPREWAYEQYF.

This chain joins TRBV9 and TRBJ2-3; D is undetermined. The germline gives CDR1 SGDLS, CDR2 YYNGEE. The CDR3 has 13 residues. The ends were cut back, 4 bases at V and 1 base at J, with 7 bases in the middle. The CDR3 coding sequence is TGTGCCAGCAGCACGGACGGCACAGATACGCAGTATTTT. Its protein is CASSTDGTDTQYF.

The chain has TRBV9 and TRBJ2-1; 11 bases map to TRBD2. The V and J ends lost 0 bases and 2 bases, in that order; junction bases with no gene match: 7. CDR3 length: 18 amino acids. Germline V gene data show CDR1 as SGDLS and CDR2 as YYNGEE. DNA of the CDR3: TGTGCCAGCAGCGTAGGTAGCGGGAGGGCCAGCCCCTACAATGAGCAGTTCTTC. Translating gives CASSVGSGRASPYNEQFF.

The chain carries TRBV28 and TRBJ1-2; D is ambiguous. The V gene's germline CDR1 is MDHEN and CDR2 SYDVKM. The CDR3 loop spans 13 amino acids. V was clipped by 5 bases and J by 2 bases, with 9 bases between them. CDR3 loop: CASSTPDNYGYTF. The DNA for the CDR3 is TGTGCCAGCAGTACCCCGGACAACTATGGCTACACCTTC.

The genes are TRBV6-1 and TRBJ1-3; D possibly corresponds to TRBD1 (6 bases). The CDR3 covers 15 residues. Germline V gene lookup returns CDR1 MNHNS and CDR2 SASEGT. V was trimmed by 4 bases and J by 2 bases, leaving 12 bases between them. The CDR3 sequence: CASSVSRGPGNTIYF. The CDR3 DNA reads as TGTGCCAGCAGTGTTTCCAGGGGCCCTGGAAACACCATATATTTT.

This chain joins TRBV28 and TRBJ2-2, with D possibly TRBD2 on 6 matching bases. The CDR3 runs 14 residues. V shed 4 bases and J shed 2 bases, with 8 bases lying between them. The germline V gene encodes CDR1 MDHEN and CDR2 SYDVKM. CDR3 coding DNA: TGTGCCAGCAGTTACGGGACTAACACCGGGGAGCTGTTTTTT. It yields the protein CASSYGTNTGELFF.

The chain uses TRBV28 and TRBJ2-7; D unresolved. Germline CDR1 is MDHEN and CDR2 is SYDVKM. V shed 6 bases and J shed 6 bases, with 24 bases lying between them. This CDR3 region has 16 residues. As DNA, the CDR3 is TGTGCCAGCAGCAAAACCATTAATAGTCTGTTCTCCGAGCAGTACGTC. It is translated as CASSKTINSLFSEQYV.

This CDR3 reads CASSLDITGELFF. The CDR3 coding sequence is TGTGCCAGCAGCTTAGATATTACCGGGGAGCTGTTTTTT. The rearrangement joins TRBV11-3 to TRBJ2-2; no reliable D call. The germline CDR1 and CDR2 sequences are SGHNT and YENEEA. CDR3 length: 13 residues. Trimming took 0 bases from V and 5 from J, leaving 4 bases between them.

The rearrangement uses TRBV3-1 (or the pseudogene TRBV3-2) and TRBJ2-1; no clear D. V lost 11 bases and J 8 bases, leaving 7 bases between the germline ends. Germline CDR1 LGHDT, CDR2 YNNKEL (reference sequence). CDR3 length: 9 amino acids. The CDR3 here is CARIDEQFF. The CDR3 nucleotides read TGTGCCCGGATCGATGAGCAGTTCTTC.

This clone was detected only once. This chain uses TRBV29-1 with TRBJ2-7; 9 bases are a match to TRBD1. The ends lost 6 bases at V and 0 bases at J; junction bases unmatched: 6. CDR3 size: 14 residues. CDR1 and CDR2 from the germline V gene are SQVTM and ANQGSEA. The CDR3 reads CSVATGGSSYEQYF. Written as DNA, the CDR3 is TGCAGCGTGGCGACAGGGGGAAGCTCCTACGAGCAGTACTTC.

This clone was recorded a few times. The J gene is TRBJ2-2, the V gene TRBV18, with D possibly TRBD2 on 5 matching bases. CDR3 length: 16 residues. The ends were cut back, 3 bases at V and 1 base at J, with 12 bases in the middle. Germline V gene sequence: CDR1 KGHSH, CDR2 LQKENI. The CDR3 bases are TGTGCCAGCTCACCGCCAGCGGCTCAGAACACCGGGGAGCTGTTTTTT. As protein: CASSPPAAQNTGELFF.

The rearrangement links TRBV7-8 to TRBJ1-2; tentative D call: TRBD1 (5 bases). Per germline, CDR1 SGHVS and CDR2 FQNEAQ. The germline V and J ends were trimmed by 5 bases and 0 bases, with 19 bases remaining between them. The CDR3 runs to 17 residues. CDR3 sequence (DNA): TGTGCCAGCAGCCCTTTGGGGATAGGGGAAGCTAACTATGGCTACACCTTC. It translates to CASSPLGIGEANYGYTF.

The genes are TRBV19 and TRBJ1-4; D may be TRBD1 (5 bases). Looked up from germline, CDR1 is LNHDA and CDR2 is SQIVND (reference sequence). CDR3 length: 15 amino acids. V was shortened by 3 bases and J by 6 bases, with 14 bases between the two germline ends. The CDR3: CASSIYRSGDEKLFF. For the CDR3, the DNA is TGTGCCAGTAGTATTTATCGGTCGGGGGATGAAAAACTGTTTTTT.

The chain employs TRBV27 and TRBJ2-1; D call uncertain. Trimming stripped 7 bases from V and 0 bases from J, with 19 bases between. The germline V gene encodes CDR1 MNHEY and CDR2 SMNVEV (reference sequence). This CDR3 comprises 17 residues. CDR3 in DNA: TGTGCCAGCATTTCCTGGGCACTTTCAGGCTCCTACAATGAGCAGTTCTTC. Its translation is CASISWALSGSYNEQFF.

The chain joins TRBV5-1 to TRBJ1-1; D is ambiguous. This CDR3 is built from 14 residues. Germline-derived CDR1 and CDR2 are SGHRS and YFSETQ. Trimming took 0 bases from V and 2 from J, leaving 8 bases between them. CDR3 coding DNA: TGCGCCAGCAGCTTGGCCCTACCCAACACTGAAGCTTTCTTT. The encoded protein is CASSLALPNTEAFF.

This chain joins TRBV5-6 and TRBJ2-1; TRBD1 might be the D (6 bases). The V gene lost 1 base and the J gene lost 7 bases, with 15 bases spanning the gap. There are 15 residues in the CDR3. CDR1 is SGHDT, CDR2 YYEEEE, per germline. This CDR3 is CASSLTTGLTNEQFF. The CDR3 bases are TGTGCCAGCAGCTTGACCACAGGGTTAACTAATGAGCAGTTCTTC.

V usage is TRBV2 and J usage is TRBJ1-1; no clear D. The V end was cut by 4 bases, the J end by 4 bases, with 7 bases between. Germline V lookup: CDR1 SNHLY, CDR2 FYNNEI. The CDR3 contains 12 residues. As DNA, the CDR3 is TGTGCCAGCAGTGCGGGGATCACTGAAGCTTTCTTT. Translating gives CASSAGITEAFF.

The V call is TRBV2, the J call TRBJ2-7; D may be TRBD1 or TRBD2 (6 bases each). The V gene lost 5 bases and the J gene lost 5 bases, with 13 bases spanning the gap. The CDR3 length is 13 residues. CDR1 and CDR2 (germline): SNHLY, FYNNEI. As DNA, the CDR3 is TGTGCCAGCAGTCGACAGGAGGGACACGAGCAGTACGTC. Amino acids: CASSRQEGHEQYV.

The rearrangement uses TRBV19 and TRBJ1-2; D gene unclear. CDR3 length: 15 amino acids. Germline-derived CDR1 and CDR2 are LNHDA and SQIVND (reference sequence). The germline V and J ends were trimmed by 2 bases and 0 bases, with 10 bases remaining between them. This CDR3 is CASSIISGANYGYTF. CDR3 coding DNA: TGTGCCAGTAGTATAATCTCAGGAGCTAACTATGGCTACACCTTC.

The rearrangement joins TRBV27 to TRBJ2-5, with D unclear. The CDR3 has 11 amino acids. The germline CDR1 and CDR2 sequences are MNHEY and SMNVEV (reference sequence). V was clipped by 5 bases and J by 5 bases, with 6 bases between them. CDR3 loop: CASSKGETQYF. In DNA, the CDR3 is TGTGCCAGCAGTAAGGGTGAGACCCAGTACTTC.

J is TRBJ2-7 and V is TRBV6-1, with unresolved D. Germline CDR1 is MNHNS and CDR2 is SASEGT. This CDR3 is built from 10 residues. V was cut by 3 bases and J by 9 bases, with 6 bases left in between. The CDR3 loop is CASSDRRQYV. Written as DNA, the CDR3 is TGTGCCAGCAGTGATAGGCGGCAGTACGTC.

This chain joins TRBV6-6 and TRBJ2-2; 9 bases align to TRBD1. The CDR3 contains 16 residues. Germline V gene lookup returns CDR1 MNHNY and CDR2 SVGAGI (reference sequence). J gave up 4 bases and V 5 bases, and 8 bases lay outside the gene matches. The CDR3 is CASSGPGQGGTGELFF. The CDR3 DNA reads as TGTGCCAGCAGTGGCCCGGGACAGGGCGGCACCGGGGAGCTGTTTTTT.

This clone was seen only a few times. The gene calls are TRBV2 and TRBJ2-7; 10 bases match TRBD2. Germline CDR1 is SNHLY and CDR2 is FYNNEI. V was pared by 4 bases and J by 3 bases, with 3 bases of the junction left unmatched. The CDR3 runs to 14 residues. The CDR3 is CASSALAGLYEQYV. As DNA, the CDR3 is TGTGCCAGCAGTGCACTAGCGGGACTCTACGAGCAGTACGTC.

The chain recombines TRBV4-1 with TRBJ2-1; 11 bases match TRBD2. Germline V CDR1 and CDR2: MGHRA, YSYEKL. After removal of 0 bases from V and 4 bases from J, the junction contained 8 bases not matched to a gene. The CDR3 has 18 residues. CDR3 nucleotide sequence: TGCGCCAGCAGCCAAGATCGACGGGCTAGCGGGAGGTACAATGAGCAGTTCTTC. It codes for CASSQDRRASGRYNEQFF.

There are a few counts of this clone. This chain links TRBV5-6 with TRBJ1-4; D uncertain. Germline CDR1 is SGHDT and CDR2 is YYEEEE. Trimming pared 3 bases from V and 14 bases from J, leaving 14 bases between. This CDR3 has 12 amino acids. The chain's CDR3 is CASSSRHGFLFF. CDR3 bases: TGTGCCAGCAGCTCACGCCATGGTTTCCTGTTTTTT.

The chain uses TRBV14 and TRBJ1-2; 7 bases match TRBD1. The germline gives CDR1 SGHDN, CDR2 FVKESK. This CDR3 has 14 amino acids. V trimming: 4 bases; J trimming: 5 bases; junction bases outside the gene matches: 7. CDR3 DNA: TGTGCCAGCAGCCCCGGGACAGATCCATATGGCTACACCTTC. It is translated as CASSPGTDPYGYTF. The full variable domain, completed using reference TRBV14 and TRBJ1-2, is EAGVTQFPSHSVIEKGQTVTLRCDPISGHDNLYWYRRVMGKEIKFLLHFVKESKQDESGMPNNRFLAERTGGTYSTLKVQPAELEDSGVYFCASSPGTDPYGYTFGSGTRLTVV.

Details on this clone: This CDR3 is also generated by other DNA sequences in the sample. Here the CDR3 reads CSVSNKGLAGAGWGEQFF. CDR3 coding DNA: TGCAGCGTGTCTAACAAGGGACTAGCGGGAGCGGGGTGGGGTGAGCAGTTCTTC. V usage is TRBV29-1 and J usage is TRBJ2-1, with TRBD2 matching 14 bases. The CDR3 runs 18 residues. V lost 6 bases, J lost 9 bases, and 19 bases stayed unmatched. Looked up from germline, CDR1 is SQVTM and CDR2 is ANQGSEA.

The chain carries TRBV27 and TRBJ2-1; D is unresolved. Germline CDR1 and CDR2: MNHEY and SMNVEV (reference sequence). The CDR3 length is 13 residues. The V end was cut by 7 bases, the J end by 2 bases, with 9 bases between. In DNA form, the CDR3 reads TGTGCCAGCATGAGCCAGGCCTACAATGAGCAGTTCTTC. Its translation is CASMSQAYNEQFF.

The CDR3 here is CASSPPMGGGSYEQYF. The CDR3 coding sequence is TGTGCCAGCAGTCCCCCAATGGGAGGGGGGTCCTACGAGCAGTACTTC. The chain uses TRBV28 and TRBJ2-7; D is perhaps TRBD2 (7 bases). V was trimmed by 5 bases and J by 1 base, leaving 18 bases between them. The length of the CDR3 is 16 residues. Germline V gene data show CDR1 as MDHEN and CDR2 as SYDVKM.